These T cell receptor beta chains were read from a single sample in a study of beta chain features in type 1 diabetes. Generated by immunoSEQ multiplex PCR, the TCRdb table keeps only in-frame clones and is missing some. The sample has 350,000 to 450,000 clones; about 15% are singletons. Sequencing used naive CD4+ T cells from blood. These receptors were obtained from a man aged 30 to 45 in good health. The conserved cysteine and the conserved F or W are not part of the CDR3 here.

V gene: TRBV6-6; J gene: TRBJ2-7; CDR3 protein: ASSYTGEGYEQY
V gene: TRBV29-1; J gene: TRBJ2-3; CDR3 protein: SVLFSDTQY
V gene: TRBV4-3; J gene: TRBJ1-2; CDR3 protein: ASSRGQGNYGYT
V gene: TRBV30; J gene: TRBJ1-5; CDR3 protein: AWGSSLNQPQH
V gene: TRBV2; J gene: TRBJ1-2; CDR3 protein: ASSESDGALQGYT
V gene: TRBV6-5; J gene: TRBJ2-5; CDR3 protein: ASSYSQGNQY
V gene: TRBV7-2; J gene: TRBJ2-5; CDR3 protein: ASSFMGLQETQY
V gene: TRBV7-8; J gene: TRBJ2-6; CDR3 protein: ASSSYSGANVLT
V gene: TRBV5-1; J gene: TRBJ2-1; CDR3 protein: ASSLGPFNEQF
V gene: TRBV7-2; J gene: TRBJ2-1; CDR3 protein: ASSLAGYGQF
V gene: TRBV25-1; J gene: TRBJ2-7; CDR3 protein: ASSEKGGTRPIYEQY
V gene: TRBV5-1; J gene: TRBJ2-7; CDR3 protein: ASSTTRSEQY
V gene: TRBV5-1; J gene: TRBJ2-1; CDR3 protein: ASSTGQNNEQF
V gene: TRBV9; J gene: TRBJ2-5; CDR3 protein: ASTPGPRATETQY
V gene: TRBV9; J gene: TRBJ2-3; CDR3 protein: ASSTRLAGNTDTQY
V gene: TRBV12-2; J gene: TRBJ2-7; CDR3 protein: ASRLALTGELFRYEQY
V gene: TRBV25-1; J gene: TRBJ2-4; CDR3 protein: ASKTGGGIQY
V gene: TRBV29-1; J gene: TRBJ2-1; CDR3 protein: SVCSLAGGYEQF
V gene: TRBV5-6; J gene: TRBJ2-1; CDR3 protein: ASSLVSLEQF
V gene: TRBV6-5; J gene: TRBJ2-2; CDR3 protein: ASSRNTGELF
V gene: TRBV5-1; J gene: TRBJ2-1; CDR3 protein: ASSQEILAGEFAGNEQF
V gene: TRBV25-1; J gene: TRBJ2-5; CDR3 protein: ASSGLGAVRGTQY
V gene: TRBV7-6; J gene: TRBJ2-5; CDR3 protein: ASRLMVQETQY
V gene: TRBV20-1; J gene: TRBJ2-1; CDR3 protein: SASGNNEQF
V gene: TRBV6-1; J gene: TRBJ2-5; CDR3 protein: ASSAGQTIQETQY
V gene: TRBV6-5; J gene: TRBJ2-1; CDR3 protein: ASSYSPSYNEQF
V gene: TRBV4-3; J gene: TRBJ2-2; CDR3 protein: ASSQDVGPGELF
V gene: TRBV7-2; J gene: TRBJ2-1; CDR3 protein: ASSLMRGTYNEQF
V gene: TRBV5-1; J gene: TRBJ2-1; CDR3 protein: ASSLAQTSYNEQF
V gene: TRBV6-1; J gene: TRBJ2-1; CDR3 protein: ASSMTSNEQF
V gene: TRBV19; J gene: TRBJ2-2; CDR3 protein: ASSPGAITPVGELF
V gene: TRBV14; J gene: TRBJ2-3; CDR3 protein: ASSLRTGSGTDTQY
V gene: TRBV9; J gene: TRBJ2-5; CDR3 protein: ASSVGTESLKTQY
V gene: TRBV19; J gene: TRBJ2-1; CDR3 protein: ASMGTSGLWEQF
V gene: TRBV7-9; J gene: TRBJ1-1; CDR3 protein: ASSLPSTGEKAEAF
V gene: TRBV29-1; J gene: TRBJ2-3; CDR3 protein: SVAAGNTDTQY
V gene: TRBV4-3; J gene: TRBJ2-5; CDR3 protein: ASSLRGETQY
V gene: TRBV7-2; J gene: TRBJ1-2; CDR3 protein: ASRDGRFYGYT
V gene: TRBV5-4; J gene: TRBJ2-3; CDR3 protein: ASRRSASGGDTQY
V gene: TRBV4-1; J gene: TRBJ2-3; CDR3 protein: ASSRIPPLAGEGDTQY